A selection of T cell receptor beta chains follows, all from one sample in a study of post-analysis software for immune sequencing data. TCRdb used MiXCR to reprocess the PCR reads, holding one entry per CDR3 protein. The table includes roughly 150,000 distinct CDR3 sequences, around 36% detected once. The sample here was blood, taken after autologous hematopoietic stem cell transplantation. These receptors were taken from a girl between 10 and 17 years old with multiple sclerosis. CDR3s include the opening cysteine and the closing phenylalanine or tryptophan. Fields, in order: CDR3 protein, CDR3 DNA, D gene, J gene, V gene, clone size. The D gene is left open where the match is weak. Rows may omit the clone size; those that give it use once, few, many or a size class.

CASSLVTGELFF	TGTGCCAGCAGTTTAGTCACCGGGGAGCTGTTTTTT	.	TRBJ2-2	TRBV12-3/TRBV12-4	few
CASSQGRQETQYF	TGTGCCAGCAGCCAAGGGAGGCAAGAGACCCAGTACTTC	.	TRBJ2-5	TRBV3-1	few
CASSFGRSTDTQYF	TGTGCCAGCAGTTTCGGGCGGAGCACAGATACGCAGTATTTT	.	TRBJ2-3	TRBV12-3/TRBV12-4	many
CAWSVLSGSMNEQFF	TGTGCCTGGAGTGTACTAAGCGGGAGTATGAATGAGCAGTTCTTC	TRBD2	TRBJ2-1	TRBV30	few
CASSPQGPRTDTQYF	TGTGCCAGCTCACCACAGGGACCCCGCACAGATACGCAGTATTTT	.	TRBJ2-3	TRBV18	few
CASSPPDRGPYGYTF	TGCGCCAGCAGCCCACCGGACAGGGGACCCTATGGCTACACCTTC	TRBD1	TRBJ1-2	TRBV5-1	few
CASGLGRLPSYEQYF	TGTGCCAGCGGACTCGGACGGCTCCCCTCCTACGAGCAGTACTTC	.	TRBJ2-7	TRBV12-3/TRBV12-4	few
CSARDYGSSSYNEQFF	TGCAGTGCTAGAGATTACGGGAGTAGCTCCTACAATGAGCAGTTCTTC	.	TRBJ2-1	TRBV20-1	few
CASSERRQLNTEAFF	TGTGCCAGCAGTGAAAGGAGGCAGTTGAACACTGAAGCTTTCTTT	.	TRBJ1-1	TRBV6-1	.
CASSQDLRGLEYF	TGCGCCAGCAGCCAAGATTTAAGGGGGCTAGAGTATTTT	TRBD1	TRBJ2-3	TRBV4-1	few
CASSLATPNQPQHF	TGTGCCAGCAGCTTGGCGACGCCTAATCAGCCCCAGCATTTT	.	TRBJ1-5	TRBV5-5	.
CSARGLFPPYQPQHF	TGCAGTGCTAGAGGCCTCTTCCCCCCTTATCAGCCCCAGCATTTT	.	TRBJ1-5	TRBV20-1	.
CASSLEGWRTLMNTEAFF	TGTGCCAGCAGCTTAGAGGGCTGGAGGACACTCATGAACACTGAAGCTTTCTTT	.	TRBJ1-1	TRBV7-9	few
CASRVGQVANTGELFF	TGTGCCAGCAGGGTTGGACAGGTAGCGAACACCGGGGAGCTGTTTTTT	TRBD1	TRBJ2-2	TRBV12-3/TRBV12-4	.
CASSPGLAGNEQYF	TGCGCCAGCAGCCCGGGACTAGCGGGAAATGAGCAGTACTTC	TRBD2	TRBJ2-5	TRBV5-1	.
CASSFTRSYGEQFF	TGTGCCAGCAGCTTCACGAGGAGCTACGGTGAGCAGTTCTTC	.	TRBJ2-1	TRBV7-2	.
CASSLEGAAGRGSYEQYF	TGTGCCAGCAGCTTAGAGGGGGCTGCGGGGCGGGGCTCCTACGAGCAGTACTTC	.	TRBJ2-7	TRBV7-2	once
CSAIHPAGGVQPQHF	TGCAGTGCTATTCACCCCGCGGGGGGGGTTCAGCCCCAGCATTTT	.	TRBJ1-5	TRBV20-1	.
CAGSFLGPSLNQPQHF	TGTGCCGGCAGTTTCTTGGGCCCTAGCCTCAATCAGCCCCAGCATTTT	.	TRBJ1-5	TRBV27	once
CASSSGLAAYYEQYF	TGTGCCAGCAGCTCGGGACTAGCGGCTTACTACGAGCAGTACTTC	TRBD2	TRBJ2-7	TRBV3-1	few
CASSNKAQDPIYEQYF	TGTGCCAGCAGCAACAAAGCCCAGGATCCCATCTACGAGCAGTACTTC	.	TRBJ2-7	TRBV21-1	few
CASSLNRNTGAFF	TGTGCCAGCAGCCTTAACAGGAATACTGGAGCTTTCTTT	.	TRBJ1-1	TRBV13	.
CASSLDGGDYYEQYF	TGCGCCAGCAGCTTGGATGGGGGCGACTACTACGAGCAGTACTTC	.	TRBJ2-7	TRBV5-1	.
CASSVDPPSGRLNEQFF	TGTGCCAGCAGCGTAGATCCCCCTAGCGGGAGATTAAATGAGCAGTTCTTC	TRBD2	TRBJ2-1	TRBV9	few
CSARDPAASTDTQYF	TGCAGTGCTAGAGATCCGGCGGCTAGCACAGATACGCAGTATTTT	.	TRBJ2-3	TRBV20-1	few
CASSFWGLGVADEQYF	TGTGCCAGCAGCTTTTGGGGCCTGGGGGTTGCGGACGAGCAGTACTTC	.	TRBJ2-7	TRBV7-9	.
CASSIATSGNTGERFF	TGTGCCAGCAGCATAGCGACTAGCGGGAACACCGGGGAGCGGTTTTTT	TRBD2	TRBJ2-2	TRBV9	.
CASSLALDTGTQYF	TGCGCCAGCAGCTTGGCCTTGGATACGGGGACCCAGTACTTC	.	TRBJ2-5	TRBV5-1	.
CASSFRTSGRGEDEQFF	TGCGCCAGCAGCTTCCGGACTAGCGGGAGGGGTGAGGATGAGCAGTTCTTC	TRBD2	TRBJ2-1	TRBV5-1	.
CASSLEGGADNEQFF	TGTGCCAGCAGCTTGGAGGGGGGGGCCGACAATGAGCAGTTCTTC	.	TRBJ2-1	TRBV5-5	once
CASSARDRGYNEQFF	TGTGCCAGCAGCGCCCGGGACAGGGGTTACAATGAGCAGTTCTTC	TRBD1	TRBJ2-1	TRBV13	few
CASSDLRTSFNEQFF	TGTGCCAGCAGTGACCTCCGGACTAGCTTCAATGAGCAGTTCTTC	TRBD2	TRBJ2-1	TRBV25-1	.
CAISRMDRQGADEQYF	TGTGCCATCAGTCGGATGGACAGGCAGGGGGCCGACGAGCAGTACTTC	TRBD1	TRBJ2-7	TRBV10-3	few
CASSKDRVNEQYF	TGTGCCAGCAGTAAGGACAGGGTTAACGAGCAGTACTTC	TRBD1	TRBJ2-7	TRBV7-2	.
CASSTGSRPTTGGYTF	TGTGCCAGCAGCACAGGGTCCCGCCCCACCACGGGCGGCTACACCTTC	.	TRBJ1-2	TRBV9	.
CSARWGTAYEQYF	TGCAGTGCTAGATGGGGGACAGCCTACGAGCAGTACTTC	TRBD1	TRBJ2-7	TRBV20-1	.
CSVEHGPNYGYTF	TGCAGCGTTGAACACGGACCTAACTATGGCTACACCTTC	.	TRBJ1-2	TRBV29-1	many
CVVSETYRTDTQYF	TGTGTCGTCTCCGAGACTTATCGCACAGATACGCAGTATTTT	.	TRBJ2-3	TRBV6-6	.
CASSEAEAGGYEQYF	TGTGCCAGCAGTGAAGCAGAGGCAGGAGGCTACGAGCAGTACTTC	.	TRBJ2-7	TRBV2	.
CASSPTAGGKTDTQYF	TGTGCCAGCAGCCCGACCGCGGGAGGGAAGACAGATACGCAGTATTTT	TRBD2	TRBJ2-3	TRBV7-3	.
CASSRTDTQYF	TGTGCCAGCAGTCGCACAGATACGCAGTATTTT	.	TRBJ2-3	TRBV12-3/TRBV12-4	.
CASSWMDRTTEAFF	TGTGCCAGCAGTTGGATGGACAGGACTACTGAAGCTTTCTTT	TRBD1	TRBJ1-1	TRBV6-6	.
CASSLNRVVGTGELFF	TGTGCCAGCAGCCTGAACAGGGTCGTGGGCACCGGGGAGCTGTTTTTT	.	TRBJ2-2	TRBV7-2	.
CASRPGGGETQYF	TGTGCCAGCAGGCCGGGAGGTGGGGAGACCCAGTACTTC	TRBD2	TRBJ2-5	TRBV28	.
CSVEGAPGQPQHF	TGCAGCGTTGAGGGGGCGCCGGGCCAGCCCCAGCATTTT	.	TRBJ1-5	TRBV29-1	.